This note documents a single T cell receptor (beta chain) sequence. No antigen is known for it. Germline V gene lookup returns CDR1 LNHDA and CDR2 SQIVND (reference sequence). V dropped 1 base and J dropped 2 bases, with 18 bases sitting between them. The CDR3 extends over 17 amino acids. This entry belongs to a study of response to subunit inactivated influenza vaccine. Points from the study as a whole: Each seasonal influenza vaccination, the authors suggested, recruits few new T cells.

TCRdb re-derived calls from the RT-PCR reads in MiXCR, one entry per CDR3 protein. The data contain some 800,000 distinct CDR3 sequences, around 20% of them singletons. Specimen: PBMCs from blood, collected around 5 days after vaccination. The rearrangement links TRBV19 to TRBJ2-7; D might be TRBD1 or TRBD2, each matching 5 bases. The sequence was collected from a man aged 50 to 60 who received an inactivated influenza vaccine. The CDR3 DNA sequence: TGTGCCAGTAGTATAGGGTTTGCCGGGACCCTAACCTACGAGCAGTACTTC. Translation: CASSIGFAGTLTYEQYF.